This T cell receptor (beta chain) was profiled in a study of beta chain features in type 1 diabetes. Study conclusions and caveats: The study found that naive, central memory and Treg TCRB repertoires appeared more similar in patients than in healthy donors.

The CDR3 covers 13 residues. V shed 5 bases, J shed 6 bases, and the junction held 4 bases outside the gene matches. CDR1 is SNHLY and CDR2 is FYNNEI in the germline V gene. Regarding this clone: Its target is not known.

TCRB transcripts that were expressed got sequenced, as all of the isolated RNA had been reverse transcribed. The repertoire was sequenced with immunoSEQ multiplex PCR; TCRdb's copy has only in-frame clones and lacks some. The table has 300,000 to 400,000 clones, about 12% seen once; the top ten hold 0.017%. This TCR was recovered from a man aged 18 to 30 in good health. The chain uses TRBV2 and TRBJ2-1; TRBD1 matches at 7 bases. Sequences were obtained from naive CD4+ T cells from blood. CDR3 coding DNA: TGTGCCAGCAGTACCCGACAGGGCAATGAGCAGTTCTTC. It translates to CASSTRQGNEQFF.